The text below deals with one TCR beta chain. Its antigen remains unknown. This specimen comes from a study of T cells expressing NK-cell markers. Turning to the study itself: Seven sequenced donors out of eight were HCMV-seropositive, one seronegative.

Points from the study as a whole: These clonotypes additionally ranked first within the CD3+CD56-NKG2C+ fraction of a handful of donors. Top CD8+ clonotypes included the dominant CD3+CD56+NKG2C+ clonotypes in several donors.

No DNA is given; TCRdb re-called the 5' RACE reads and lists each CDR3 protein once. This table lists around 280,000 distinct CDR3 sequences. This CDR3 is 17 amino acids long. Per the germline V gene, CDR1 is SGHVS and CDR2 is FNYEAQ. The chain uses TRBV7-6 and TRBJ2-1; as DNA is missing, the TRBD2 call by TCRdb cannot be tested. This TCR was recovered from a young man in good health. Sequenced material: blood T cells: a sorted CD56 or NKG2C T cell subset, CD4+ or CD8+ T cells, or bulk PBMC T cells (not recorded which). CDR3 amino acids: CASSLPPGRATNNEQFF.